The clone carrying this TCR beta chain showed up just once. This entry belongs to a study of blood T cells in healthy people across ages. Together with a sample-barcoded 5' primer, a J-beta primer mix was included in a second PCR lasting about 7 to 11 cycles. A template-switch adaptor with 12 random nucleotides tagged each cDNA molecule. TCRdb passed the 5' RACE reads through MiXCR, listing each CDR3 protein once. The sample shows around 2 million distinct CDR3 sequences, about 39% of them seen only once. This CDR3 has 12 amino acids. This TCR derives from a human donor in good health. The chain joins TRBV21-1 to TRBJ2-3; TRBD2 is the table's D call, not checked against the DNA. TRBV21-1 is tagged as a pseudogene. The specimen was blood. The CDR3 nucleotides are TGTGCCAGCTTGGACTCTACAGATACGCAGTATTTT. It translates to CASLDSTDTQYF.